This T cell receptor beta chain stems from a study of blood T cell repertoires in COVID-19. The overall study: The United States, Italy and Spain were the sources of the acute and convalescent COVID-19 samples.

What the recovered Cohort 3 donors had was two negative PCRs, clearance, or symptom resolution. Sequencing used immunoSEQ multiplex PCR; TCRdb keeps in-frame clones, though not all of them. The table includes some 300,000 clones, about 88% detected once. The sequence was collected from a young woman who had recovered from COVID-19. The specimen was PBMCs or T cells enriched from blood (not recorded which).

DNA of the CDR3: TGTGCCAGCAGTGAGCCGGGGGACCGTACGCAGTATTTT. Residues: CASSEPGDRTQYF. V is TRBV6-1 and J is TRBJ2-3; D might be TRBD2 (6 bases). The CDR3 is 13 amino acids. CDR1 is MNHNS and CDR2 is SASEGT in the germline V gene. V was trimmed by 3 bases and J by 8 bases, leaving 12 bases between them.